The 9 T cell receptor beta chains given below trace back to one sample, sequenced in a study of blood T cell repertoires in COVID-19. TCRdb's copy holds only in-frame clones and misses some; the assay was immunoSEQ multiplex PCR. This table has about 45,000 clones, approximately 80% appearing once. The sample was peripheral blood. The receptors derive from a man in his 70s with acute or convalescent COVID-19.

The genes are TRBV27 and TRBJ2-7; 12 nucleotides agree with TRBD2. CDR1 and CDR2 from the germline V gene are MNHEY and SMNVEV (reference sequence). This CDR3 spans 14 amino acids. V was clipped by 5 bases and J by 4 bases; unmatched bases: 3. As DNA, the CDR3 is TGTGCCAGCAGTCGGACTAGCGGGGCTTACGAGCAGTACTTC. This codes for CASSRTSGAYEQYF.

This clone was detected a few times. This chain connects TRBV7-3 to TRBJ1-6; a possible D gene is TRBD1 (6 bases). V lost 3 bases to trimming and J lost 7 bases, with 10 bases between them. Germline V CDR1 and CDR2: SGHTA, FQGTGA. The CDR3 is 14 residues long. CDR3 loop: CASSLGGGNSPLHF. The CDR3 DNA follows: TGTGCCAGCAGCTTGGGTGGGGGCAATTCACCCCTCCACTTT.

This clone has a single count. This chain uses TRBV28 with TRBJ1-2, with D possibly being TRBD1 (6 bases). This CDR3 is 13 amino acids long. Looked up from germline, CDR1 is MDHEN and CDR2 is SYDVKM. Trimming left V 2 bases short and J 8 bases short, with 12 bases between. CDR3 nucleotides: TGTGCCAGCAGTTTAGAGTTCAGGGGCGGCTACACCTTC. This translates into CASSLEFRGGYTF.

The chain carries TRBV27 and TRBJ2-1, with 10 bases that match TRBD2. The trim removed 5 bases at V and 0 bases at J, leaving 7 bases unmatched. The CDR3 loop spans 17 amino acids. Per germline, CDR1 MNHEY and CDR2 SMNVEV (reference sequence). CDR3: CASSLAAGGLSYNEQFF. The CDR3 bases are TGTGCCAGCAGTCTTGCAGCGGGGGGGCTCTCCTACAATGAGCAGTTCTTC.

CDR3 residues: CASSQSRRVEAFF. CDR3 in DNA: TGCGCCAGCAGCCAGAGCCGCAGGGTCGAAGCTTTCTTT. The V gene is TRBV4-3, the J gene TRBJ1-1; D might be TRBD1 (5 bases). The CDR3 covers 13 residues. Looked up from germline, CDR1 is LGHNA and CDR2 is YSLEER. V was pared by 3 bases and J by 8 bases, with 13 bases between.

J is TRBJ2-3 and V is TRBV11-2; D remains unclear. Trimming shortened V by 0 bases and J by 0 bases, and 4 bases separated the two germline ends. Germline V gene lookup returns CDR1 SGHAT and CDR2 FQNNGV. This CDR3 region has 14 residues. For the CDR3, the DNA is TGTGCCAGCAGCTTAGAAGCTAGCACAGATACGCAGTATTTT. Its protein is CASSLEASTDTQYF. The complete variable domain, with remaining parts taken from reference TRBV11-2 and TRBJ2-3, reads EAGVAQSPRYKIIEKRQSVAFWCNPISGHATLYWYQQILGQGPKLLIQFQNNGVVDDSQLPKDRFSAERLKGVDSTLKIQPAKLEDSAVYLCASSLEASTDTQYFGPGTRLTVL.

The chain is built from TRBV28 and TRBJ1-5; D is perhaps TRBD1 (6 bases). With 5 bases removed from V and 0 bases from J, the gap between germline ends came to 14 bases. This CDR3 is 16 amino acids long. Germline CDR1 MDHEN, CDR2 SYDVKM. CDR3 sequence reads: CASSSTGIVSNQPQHF. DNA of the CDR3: TGTGCCAGCAGTAGCACAGGGATAGTTAGCAATCAGCCCCAGCATTTT.

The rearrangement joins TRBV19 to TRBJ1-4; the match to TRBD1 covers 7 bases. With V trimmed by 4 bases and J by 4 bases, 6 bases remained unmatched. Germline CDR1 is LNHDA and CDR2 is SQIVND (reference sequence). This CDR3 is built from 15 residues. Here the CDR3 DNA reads TGTGCCAGTAGTAGGCAGGGGGTCGGTAATGAAAAACTGTTTTTT. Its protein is CASSRQGVGNEKLFF.

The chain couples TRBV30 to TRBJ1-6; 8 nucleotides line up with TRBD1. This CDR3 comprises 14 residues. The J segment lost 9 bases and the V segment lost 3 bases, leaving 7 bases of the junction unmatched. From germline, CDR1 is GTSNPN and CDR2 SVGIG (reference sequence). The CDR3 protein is CAWRGQGSVSPLHF. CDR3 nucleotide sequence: TGTGCCTGGAGAGGACAGGGATCGGTTTCACCCCTCCACTTT. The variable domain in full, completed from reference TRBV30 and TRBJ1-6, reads SQTIHQWPATLVQPVGSPLSLECTVEGTSNPNLYWYRQAAGRGLQLLFYSVGIGQISSEVPQNLSASRPQDRQFILSSKKLLLSDSGFYLCAWRGQGSVSPLHFGNGTRLTVT.